The 8 T cell receptor beta chains below were found in one sample sequenced in a study of OX40 agonist ivuxolimab in advanced cancers. The assay was immunoSEQ multiplex PCR, and TCRdb's table has in-frame clones only and misses some. The sample includes roughly 75,000 clones, around nine tenths seen only once; the top ten take around 0.76%. The material was CD4+ or CD8+ T cells sorted from blood, obtained in a trial of the OX40 agonist ivuxolimab. All receptors come from an adult with an advanced solid tumor such as melanoma, head and neck, liver or kidney cancer.

This chain joins TRBV7-2 and TRBJ1-1, with a weak D call TRBD1 (5 bases). Germline CDR1 is SGHTA and CDR2 is FQGNSA. The CDR3 consists of 15 residues. V was pared by 5 bases and J by 1 base, with 14 bases between. The CDR3 protein is CASSPGRVKNTEAFF. CDR3 DNA sequence: TGTGCCAGCAGCCCCGGCAGGGTCAAGAACACTGAAGCTTTCTTT.

J is TRBJ2-1 and V is TRBV28; 8 bases are shared with TRBD2. V shed 3 bases, J shed 5 bases, and the junction held 12 bases outside the gene matches. The CDR3 is 17 residues long. Germline CDR1 is MDHEN and CDR2 is SYDVKM. CDR3 nucleotide sequence: TGTGCCAGCAGTTTCCGGTCTGGACTAGCCCGAGACAATGAGCAGTTCTTC. It is translated as CASSFRSGLARDNEQFF.

The CDR3 loop reads CASRGRLAGNEQFF. The DNA of the CDR3 is TGTGCCAGCAGAGGTCGACTAGCGGGCAATGAGCAGTTCTTC. J is TRBJ2-1 and V is TRBV6-6; the match to TRBD2 covers 10 bases. The germline CDR1 and CDR2 sequences are MNHNY and SVGAGI (reference sequence). There are 14 residues in the CDR3. The J segment lost 6 bases and the V segment lost 6 bases, leaving 5 bases of the junction unmatched.

The rearrangement links TRBV11-2 to TRBJ1-2; 8 positions match TRBD1. V shed 2 bases and J 4 bases; nucleotides not matched to a gene: 6. The CDR3 extends over 15 amino acids. Looked up from germline, CDR1 is SGHAT and CDR2 is FQNNGV. The CDR3 sequence is CASSLMGRGLYGYTF. As DNA, the CDR3 is TGTGCCAGCAGCTTAATGGGCAGGGGGCTCTATGGCTACACCTTC.

The chain recombines TRBV11-2 with TRBJ1-4; D unresolved. The CDR3 totals 14 residues. Trimming left V 6 bases short and J 8 bases short, with 16 bases between. From germline, CDR1 is SGHAT and CDR2 FQNNGV. Here the CDR3 DNA reads TGTGCCAGCAGGTCACGGGCCGGCGCGGAAAAACTGTTTTTT. This encodes CASRSRAGAEKLFF.

The chain links TRBV7-9 to TRBJ2-2; D is undetermined. This CDR3 comprises 15 residues. Germline values: CDR1 SEHNR, CDR2 FQNEAQ (reference sequence). Trimming removed 3 bases at V and 3 bases at J, with 11 bases between. The CDR3 DNA reads as TGTGCCAGCAGCTTGGATCTGGGTTACACCGGGGAGCTGTTTTTT. Protein product: CASSLDLGYTGELFF.

This clone has only a few counts. The sample holds other DNA sequences that translate to the same CDR3. The chain links TRBV11-2 to TRBJ2-7, with D perhaps matching TRBD2 (5 bases). The germline gives CDR1 SGHAT, CDR2 FQNNGV. This CDR3 has 14 amino acids. Trimming shortened V by 0 bases and J by 2 bases, and 8 bases separated the two germline ends. The CDR3 protein is CASSLDTGTYEQYF. The CDR3 bases are TGTGCCAGCAGCTTAGATACGGGGACCTACGAGCAGTACTTC.

The V gene is TRBV6-6, the J gene TRBJ1-3, with a possible D match to TRBD1 (5 bases). Trimming removed 2 bases from V and 4 bases from J, with 12 bases in between. Germline CDR1 is MNHNY and CDR2 is SVGAGI (reference sequence). This CDR3 contains 15 residues. Here the CDR3 DNA reads TGTGCCAGCAGTTACCCCGGGACTGCAGGAAACACCATATATTTT. It codes for CASSYPGTAGNTIYF.